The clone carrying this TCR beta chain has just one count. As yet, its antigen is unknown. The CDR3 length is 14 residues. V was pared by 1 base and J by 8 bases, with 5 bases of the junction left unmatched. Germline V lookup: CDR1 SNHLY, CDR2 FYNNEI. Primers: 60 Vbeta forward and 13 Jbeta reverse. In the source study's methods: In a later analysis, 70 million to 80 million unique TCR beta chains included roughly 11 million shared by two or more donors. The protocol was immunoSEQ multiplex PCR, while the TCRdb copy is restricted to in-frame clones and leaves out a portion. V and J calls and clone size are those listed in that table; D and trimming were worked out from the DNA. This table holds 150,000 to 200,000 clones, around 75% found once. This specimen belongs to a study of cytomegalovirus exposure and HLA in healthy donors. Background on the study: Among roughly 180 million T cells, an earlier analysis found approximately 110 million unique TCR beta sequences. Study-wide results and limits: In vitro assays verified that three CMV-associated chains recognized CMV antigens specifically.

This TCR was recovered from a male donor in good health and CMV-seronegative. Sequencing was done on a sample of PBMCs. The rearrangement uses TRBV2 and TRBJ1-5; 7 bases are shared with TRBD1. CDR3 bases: TGTGCCAGCAGTGAAGGGACAGGATTGGAGCCCCAGCATTTT. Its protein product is CASSEGTGLEPQHF.